This TCR beta chain was recorded in a study of T-cell memory formation after mild COVID-19. Across the whole study: The TCR clusters were mostly specific to one donor.

On this clonotype: Antigen specificity is unknown.

TCR alpha and TCR beta cDNA libraries carrying sample barcodes and UMIs came from 5'RACE with constant-segment primers. Each CDR3 protein gets one entry after TCRdb re-called the 5' RACE reads with MiXCR. The sample carries a few hundred thousand distinct CDR3 sequences, around 28% recorded once. Broader study findings: Contracting CD4+ clones sat mainly in CM and EM; CD8+ in EMRA. Pre-infection memory held some responding clones, suggesting pre-existing cross-reactive T cells responded.

Material: PBMCs or a T cell subset sorted from them (not recorded which). The TCR originated in an adult woman who had mild COVID-19 (a few samples of this study predate the infection). Cell type and time point are not known.

The CDR3 DNA reads as TGTGCCAGCAGTTTCCTAGCAACTAATGAAAAACTGTTTTTT. Its protein product is CASSFLATNEKLFF. The chain recombines TRBV12-3 or TRBV12-4 with TRBJ1-4; the D is unclear. The germline V and J ends were trimmed by 3 bases and 0 bases, with 5 bases remaining between them. The CDR3 has 14 amino acids.